Described below is a single T cell receptor (beta chain) sequence and its context. This sample was taken from a study of cytomegalovirus exposure and HLA in healthy donors. V was pared by 6 bases and J by 1 base, with 9 bases of the junction left unmatched. The V gene's germline CDR1 is SGHTS and CDR2 YDEGEE. CDR3 length: 16 amino acids. Sequenced by immunoSEQ multiplex PCR; TCRdb stores in-frame clones only, minus some. Among 57,000 or so clones, about 91% were seen once, and the ten largest hold about 2.2%. This TCR came from a woman in her twenties or thirties in good health and CMV-seronegative. This rearrangement joins TRBV5-8 to TRBJ1-1, with 10 positions matching TRBD1. The material sequenced was PBMCs. CDR3 in amino acids: CASTFPRTGGNTEAFF. CDR3 bases: TGTGCCAGCACCTTCCCACGGACAGGGGGGAACACTGAAGCTTTCTTT.